The entry below gives a single T cell receptor beta chain sequence along with its context. V dropped 5 bases and J dropped 2; count of bases not matched to a gene: 7. Germline V CDR1 and CDR2: SGHTS, YDEGEE. This CDR3 comprises 15 residues. This record comes from a study of blood T cells in healthy people across ages. The second PCR ran roughly 6 to 11 cycles with a sample-barcoded 5' primer and J-beta primers. One entry per CDR3 protein results from TCRdb running MiXCR on the 5' RACE reads. Of about 1.6 million distinct CDR3 sequences listed, 30% to 40% are singletons. The clonotype was recovered from a woman in her 30s in good health. What was sequenced was blood. V gene TRBV5-8 combines with J gene TRBJ2-1; 7 bases fit TRBD1. CDR3 DNA sequence: TGTGCCAGCAGGGTGGACAGGTCCCCCTACAATGAGCAGTTCTTC. It codes for CASRVDRSPYNEQFF.